This T cell receptor beta chain was found in a study of blood T cell repertoires in COVID-19. Germline V lookup: CDR1 LNHDA, CDR2 SQIVND (reference sequence). This CDR3 is built from 16 residues. The V end was cut by 3 bases, the J end by 0 bases, with 14 bases between. This table comes from immunoSEQ multiplex PCR, and its TCRdb copy is limited to in-frame clones, with some not included. In the table there are a few hundred thousand clones, over 85% of which are singletons. This clone has only a few counts. The rearrangement uses TRBV19 and TRBJ1-1; tentative D call: TRBD1 (6 bases). Sequencing was carried out using peripheral blood. The clonotype originates from a woman aged 60-75 years with COVID-19, enrolled during active disease. CDR3 region: CASSMRGAAMNTEAFF. In nucleotides, the CDR3 is TGTGCCAGTAGTATGCGGGGGGCAGCTATGAACACTGAAGCTTTCTTT. Supplemented by reference TRBV19 and TRBJ1-1, the full variable domain reads DGGITQSPKYLFRKEGQNVTLSCEQNLNHDAMYWYRQDPGQGLRLIYYSQIVNDFQKGDIAEGYSVSREKKESFPLTVTSAQKNPTAFYLCASSMRGAAMNTEAFFGQGTRLTVV.